The 10 T cell receptor beta chains listed next were all sequenced from one sample in a study of response to subunit inactivated influenza vaccine. TCRdb reprocessed the RT-PCR reads via MiXCR and lists one record per CDR3 protein. The sample lists hundreds of thousands of distinct CDR3 sequences, 11% to 15% occurring once. Specimen: PBMCs from blood, collected less than 15 days before vaccination. These receptors were collected from a man aged 45 to 65 who received an inactivated influenza vaccine.

The rearrangement links TRBV20-1 to TRBJ2-7; 7 bases line up with TRBD1. The V gene's germline CDR1 is DFQATT and CDR2 SNEGSKA (reference sequence). Trimming took 0 bases from V and 5 from J; bases not matched to a gene: 7. This CDR3 comprises 14 residues. The CDR3 reads CSARENGDRDEQYF. CDR3 nucleotide sequence: TGCAGTGCTAGAGAGAACGGAGACAGGGACGAGCAGTACTTC.

This clonotype has more than one count but fewer than ten. J is TRBJ1-3 and V is TRBV5-1; D perhaps matches TRBD1 (5 bases). Germline CDR1 and CDR2: SGHRS and YFSETQ. The CDR3 is made up of 16 amino acids. V was trimmed by 1 base and J by 0 bases, leaving 11 bases between them. The CDR3 DNA sequence: TGCGCCAGCAGCTTGTGGGGGTCCTCCTCTGGAAACACCATATATTTT. It translates to CASSLWGSSSGNTIYF.

The sample holds a few counts of this clonotype. The rearrangement uses TRBV9 and TRBJ2-7; the D call may be TRBD1 or TRBD2 (5 bases each). V lost 4 bases to trimming and J lost 4 bases, with 18 bases between them. The CDR3 extends over 15 amino acids. Germline V lookup: CDR1 SGDLS, CDR2 YYNGEE. The DNA for the CDR3 is TGTGCCAGCAGCAAAACATGGGACGGTTTATACGAGCAGTACTTC. Protein sequence: CASSKTWDGLYEQYF.

This clonotype has only a few counts. V is TRBV10-3 and J is TRBJ2-3; 8 nucleotides match TRBD1. Germline V gene sequence: CDR1 ENHRY, CDR2 SYGVKD. This CDR3 region has 16 residues. The V and J ends lost 2 bases and 1 base, in that order; junction bases with no gene match: 5. CDR3 protein: CAISEPQGVGTDTQYF. As DNA, the CDR3 is TGTGCCATCAGTGAGCCACAGGGGGTCGGCACAGATACGCAGTATTTT.

This rearrangement joins TRBV7-2 to TRBJ2-5, with 12 bases lining up with TRBD2. Germline CDR1 and CDR2: SGHTA and FQGNSA. Germline trimming cut 3 bases from V and 4 bases from J; bases unmatched to any gene: 6. This CDR3 contains 16 residues. As DNA, the CDR3 is TGTGCCAGCAGCTTGACGAGACTAGCGGGAGTAGAGACCCAGTACTTC. Its translation: CASSLTRLAGVETQYF.

The chain is built from TRBV20-1 and TRBJ1-6; the match to TRBD1 covers 9 bases. Germline V lookup: CDR1 DFQATT, CDR2 SNEGSKA (reference sequence). The CDR3 consists of 13 residues. The ends lost 6 bases at V and 9 bases at J; junction bases unmatched: 6. CDR3 region: CSASRDRASPLHF. CDR3 nucleotide sequence: TGCAGTGCGAGCCGGGACAGGGCTTCACCCCTCCACTTT.

This clonotype was seen only a few times. V usage is TRBV10-3 and J usage is TRBJ2-2; 10 nucleotides agree with TRBD2. Germline CDR1 ENHRY, CDR2 SYGVKD. V trimming: 7 bases; J trimming: 8 bases; junction bases outside the gene matches: 4. This CDR3 is 13 amino acids long. The chain's CDR3 is CAITGTSVGELFF. The CDR3 DNA follows: TGTGCCATCACAGGGACTAGCGTTGGGGAGCTGTTTTTT.

J is TRBJ2-3 and V is TRBV7-3; 10 bases agree with TRBD1. CDR3 length: 16 residues. Looked up from germline, CDR1 is SGHTA and CDR2 is FQGTGA. V trimming: 0 bases; J trimming: 4 bases; junction bases outside the gene matches: 4. The CDR3 here is CASSLTRDRGADTQYF. As DNA, the CDR3 is TGTGCCAGCAGCTTAACGAGGGACAGGGGAGCAGATACGCAGTATTTT.

The V and J genes are TRBV10-3 and TRBJ2-7, with 11 bases fitting TRBD2. Germline V gives CDR1 ENHRY, CDR2 SYGVKD. The length of the CDR3 is 18 residues. Losses at the gene ends were 6 bases for V and 1 base for J; bases not matched to a gene: 14. CDR3 nucleotide sequence: TGTGCCATCAGCCCCGGGCTAGCGGGGGGCAGCCTGTCCTACGAGCAGTACTTC. It translates to CAISPGLAGGSLSYEQYF.

This clonotype was observed a handful of times. This sequence joins TRBV4-2 and TRBJ1-5; no clear D gene. In germline, CDR1 is LGHNA, CDR2 YNFKEQ. The V gene lost 1 base and the J gene lost 6 bases, with 10 bases spanning the gap. The CDR3 consists of 14 residues. The CDR3 sequence is CASSQVNSLQPQHF. The CDR3 region has the DNA TGTGCCAGCAGCCAAGTGAACTCGCTTCAGCCCCAGCATTTT.